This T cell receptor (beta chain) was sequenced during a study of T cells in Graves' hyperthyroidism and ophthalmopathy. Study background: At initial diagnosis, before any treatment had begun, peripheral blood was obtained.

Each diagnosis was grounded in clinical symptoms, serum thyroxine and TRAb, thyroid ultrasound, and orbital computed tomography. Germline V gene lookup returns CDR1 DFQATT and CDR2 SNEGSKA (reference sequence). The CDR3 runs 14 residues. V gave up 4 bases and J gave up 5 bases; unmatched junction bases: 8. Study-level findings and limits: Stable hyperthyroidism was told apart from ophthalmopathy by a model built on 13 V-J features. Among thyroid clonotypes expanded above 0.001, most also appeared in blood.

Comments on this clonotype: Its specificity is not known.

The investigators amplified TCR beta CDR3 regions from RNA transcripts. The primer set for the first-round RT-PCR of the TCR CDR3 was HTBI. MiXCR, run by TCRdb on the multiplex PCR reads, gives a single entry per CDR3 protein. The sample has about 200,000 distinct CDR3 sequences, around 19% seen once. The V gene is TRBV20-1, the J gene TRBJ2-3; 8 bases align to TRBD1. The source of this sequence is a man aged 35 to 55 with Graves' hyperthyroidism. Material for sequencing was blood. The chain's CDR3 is CSATMDRVGDTQYF. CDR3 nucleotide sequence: TGCAGTGCTACCATGGACAGGGTGGGAGATACGCAGTATTTT.